This entry concerns a single T cell receptor beta chain. Its antigen remains unknown. None of the donors, who were healthy HIV-negative adults, had recently had acute infections or vaccinations. The sample is drawn from a study of shared clonotypes between healthy human individuals. Notes on the study in general: Naive subsets generally exceeded memory subsets in estimated richness. Investigators collected only blood, and repertoires in tissues likely differ.

Template for every sorted-subset replicate PCR totaled approximately 0.2 ug DNA, 25,000 to 30,000 T cell genomes. The table came from immunoSEQ multiplex PCR; TCRdb's copy has only in-frame clones and leaves some out. This table has about 2.4 million clones, 80% to 95% appearing once. Germline V gene sequence: CDR1 SQVTM, CDR2 ANQGSEA. After removal of 7 bases from V and 2 bases from J, the junction contained 4 bases not matched to a gene. The CDR3 totals 12 residues. This sequence originates from a man between 18 and 29 years old in good health. Some clones in this sample may be carry-over from other donors' samples. The chain links TRBV29-1 to TRBJ1-2, with 7 positions matching TRBD1. The sample comprised naive CD4+ T cells from PBMCs. The subset here: CD45RA+ positively selected. The CDR3 region is CSGDSPNYGYTF. CDR3 nucleotides: TGCAGCGGGGACAGTCCGAACTATGGCTACACCTTC.